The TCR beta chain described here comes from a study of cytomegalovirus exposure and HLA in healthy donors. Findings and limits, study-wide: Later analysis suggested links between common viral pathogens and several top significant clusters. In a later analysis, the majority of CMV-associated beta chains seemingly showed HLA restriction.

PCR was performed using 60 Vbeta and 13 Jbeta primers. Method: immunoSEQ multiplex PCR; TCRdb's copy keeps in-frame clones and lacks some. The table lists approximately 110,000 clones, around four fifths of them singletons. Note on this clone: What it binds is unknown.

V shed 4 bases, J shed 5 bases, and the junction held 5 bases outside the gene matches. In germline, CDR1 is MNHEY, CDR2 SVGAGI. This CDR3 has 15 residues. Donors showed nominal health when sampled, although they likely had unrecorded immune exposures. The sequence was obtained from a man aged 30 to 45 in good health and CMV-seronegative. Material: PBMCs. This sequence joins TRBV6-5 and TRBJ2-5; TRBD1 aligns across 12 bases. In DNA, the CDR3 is TGTGCCAGCAGTTTCCGGGACAGGGGGCGGGAGACCCAGTACTTC. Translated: CASSFRDRGRETQYF.